This T cell receptor beta chain originates from a study of cytomegalovirus exposure and HLA in healthy donors (dated by TCRdb to about 2017). The study in broad terms: An earlier analysis of approximately 640 of the donors reported roughly 300 Gb of sequence data and around 110 million unique TCR beta sequences from about 179 million T cells. HLA typing covered class I and class II loci at four-digit resolution. Across some 400 genotyped donors of the cohort, an average of about 240,000 unique TCR beta nucleotide sequences per donor were sequenced, and 15% to 20% of those sequences were non-productive. All discovery cohort repertoires had been generated on a single sequencing platform. Rather than drawing on any new phenotypic data, the later analysis identified candidate immune exposures from TCR beta sequences and the way those sequences occurred across donors. The study profiled the T cell repertoires of approximately 700 subjects by immunosequencing and related them to cytomegalovirus serostatus. The study was designed to test whether signatures of past pathogen exposure could be identified by cataloging public T cell receptors. A later genetic analysis took genome-wide SNP genotypes for about 60% of the roughly 670 donors and used that subset as a discovery cohort. Donor age, sex, ethnicity and CMV serostatus were collected together with the repertoire data. An earlier analysis of fewer than 750 of the donors used high-throughput TCR beta sequencing to judge whether each TCR beta V gene segment behaved as functional or pseudogenic. High-throughput TCR immunosequencing, statistical association of individual TCRs with disease status, and machine learning were combined to predict cytomegalovirus infection status. A later analysis re-analyzed previously published TCR beta repertoires from roughly 600 donors and added high-resolution HLA genotyping to study TCR occurrence patterns. Four to six DR-DQ haplotypes were handled as single units for association and clustering, since linkage in the cohort was strong. Of the approximately 370 genotyped donors, 65% to 90% were placed in the genetic ancestry cluster associated with self-reported Caucasian donors. The number of typed donors differed by locus: roughly 629-640 for A, B, C, DRB1 and DQB1; some 500 for DQA1; approximately 610 for DPA1; and roughly 490 for DPB1. About 300 gigabases of sequencing data and tens of millions of unique TCR sequences were included in an early release covering about 700 HLA-typed donors. In addition to the first cohort of 666 subjects, a separate validation cohort of approximately 120 different subjects was used. Results the study describes overall, beyond this receptor: The study gave a list of around 170 TCR beta chains associated with cytomegalovirus. It was suggested by the authors that the approach could potentially be generalized to other disease states and immunological phenotypes. Strong co-occurrence of HLA alleles, especially DR and DQ, made assigning TCR associations to individual alleles difficult. The earlier analysis of almost 600 of the donors excluded some 16 rarely observed V segments, including chromosome 9 orphons, because counts were too low. A later analysis found that most CMV-associated TCR beta chains appeared HLA-restricted, with HLA associations seemingly driven largely by CMV exposure. A later analysis reported that several top co-occurrence clusters appeared linked to parvovirus B19, influenza, CMV and Epstein-Barr virus. Broadly in line with IMGT annotations, most TCR beta V segments showed up in productive rearrangements about 90% or about 30% of the time in an earlier analysis of around 550 of the donors. Specific HLA alleles were associated with more than 15,000 TCR beta sequences at a false discovery rate of 0.05 in a later analysis. Linkage disequilibrium might explain the correlated functional status among segregating V segments, but an unknown experimental factor could not be ruled out. A cluster of highly shared sequence variants was judged likely to represent a technical artifact of the sequencing pipeline. According to a later analysis, TCR association rates differed among HLA loci, with DRB1 alleles showing the most associated TCRs and HLA-C alleles showing the fewest. A few of the identified cytomegalovirus-associated TCR beta chains were confirmed in vitro to be specific for cytomegalovirus antigens. Most TCR sequences were seen in very few donors, while some public TCRs were found in many individuals. The presence/absence analyses assumed that sequencing depth was roughly uniform across donors, and that assumption may not be true. Only TCR beta chains were sequenced in this cohort, and the absence of alpha or paired-chain data limited detectable features. In a later genetic analysis, a missense DCLRE1C variant was associated with V-gene and J-gene trimming of TCR beta chains, and the association was replicated in an independent cohort. Some IMGT-functional V segments, including TRBV6-2 and TRBV6-3, could not be distinguished by the 87-base-pair reads and were therefore excluded. CMV serostatus was the only immune exposure information available for the cohort. Because some donors lacked HLA typing at each locus, the association tests relied only on the typed subset. A later genetic analysis reported fewer N-insertions in productive TCRs among donors in an Asian-associated ancestry cluster than the roughly 700-donor mean. In a later analysis, HLA-associated TCR beta chains were found to be more clonally expanded and to have lower generation probabilities than equally common non-associated chains. A further reported finding was that TCR beta sequences accurately predicted the HLA-A and HLA-B alleles for most subjects in the first cohort. In both the original and validation cohorts, the classifier was reported to diagnose cytomegalovirus status with high specificity and sensitivity.

The cohort consisted of 666 healthy bone marrow donors. At the time of sampling, all cohort members were nominally healthy, though unrecorded immune exposures were likely present. The donor tested CMV seronegative and was one of the 352 seronegative cohort members. A peripheral blood sample was collected from each donor, and TCR beta sequencing was performed on peripheral blood mononuclear cells. The Qiagen DNeasy Blood Extraction Kit was used to extract genomic DNA from the blood cell samples. The library was obtained by the immunoSEQ multiplex PCR assay. A mixture of 60 forward primers for TCR Vbeta segments and 13 reverse primers for TCR Jbeta segments was used in the multiplex PCR. The CDR3 region of rearranged TCR beta genes was amplified from genomic DNA with a multiplex PCR assay. On the Illumina HiSeq System, the amplified TCR beta libraries were sequenced as 87-base-pair reads. The authors processed their data as follows. Across the 670 or so repertoires, a later analysis counted 78 million or so unique TCR beta chains, 9.5 million to 13 million of which were shared by at least two donors. Raw reads were error-corrected and collapsed into unique sequences by a nearest-neighbor algorithm in which closely related sequences were merged to remove PCR and sequencing errors. To assign V, D and J gene segments, CDR3 sequences were aligned to IMGT reference sequences. For a sequence to be retained, a match of at least six nucleotides to both a V gene segment and a J gene segment was required. Rearrangements were called productive when the CDR3 lacked stop codons and stayed in frame with V and J; all others were non-productive. CDR3 was defined by IMGT convention, running from the second conserved V-encoded cysteine to the conserved J-encoded phenylalanine. The earlier analysis of some 550 of the donors excluded any sequence lacking an unambiguous match to a single V gene segment. An earlier analysis of over 450 of the donors classified V segments as functional when productive rearrangements were above 56.7% and as segregating when the standard deviation between donors was above 5%. A statistical classification framework was built for diagnosing cytomegalovirus status from the catalog of TCR beta chain sequences. V and J gene assignment, in a later analysis, came from comparing TCR nucleotide sequences with IMGT/GENE-DB human TR gene sequences. The TCRdist pipeline was used in a later analysis to assign CDR3 sequences and most-parsimonious VDJ recombination scenarios. A later analysis defined each TCR beta chain by its CDR3 amino acid sequence plus V-gene family, and excluded reads lacking a unique V-gene family. As a way to deal with suspected cross-contamination and a sequencing artifact, a later analysis dropped 450 to 600 nucleotide sequences that were highly shared and had low generation probability. For each public chain, a later analysis derived a clonal expansion index from normalized ranks of inferred template counts within each repertoire. Generation probabilities in a later analysis came from a VDJ recombination model fitted to out-of-frame rearrangements, and those results were checked against IGoR. In a later analysis, TCR-TCR, TCR-HLA and TCR-CMV co-occurrence was scored with hypergeometric tests, and a repertoire-size bias correction was applied to TCR pairs. In a later analysis, false discovery rates were estimated by permuting HLA or CMV assignments 20 times. In a later analysis, co-occurring TCRs were grouped using DBSCAN, with TCRdist sequence similarity added in when clustering inside HLA-allele-positive subsets. Repertoires with fewer than 30,000 or more than 120,000 public chains were left out of co-occurrence clustering, as were roughly five repertoires with anomalous nucleotide sharing. The clones in this table, taken by TCRdb from immuneACCESS, are in-frame only. Not every clone is retained; where verified, under half of the shortfall comes from an unresolved V gene, and the cause of the rest is unknown. That table is the source of V, J and clone size, and D and trimming were worked out from the DNA. In this sample the table shows about 130,000 clones, about 72% of which occur a single time. Approximately 1.4% of the sample goes to the ten largest clones.

This clone was observed once. Its recognized antigen is unknown. No base-level quality is on record; no much larger clone is a single base apart. The germline V gene (reference sequence) gives CDR1 as SEHNR and CDR2 as FQNEAQ. Including the terminal cysteine and phenylalanine, the CDR3 comprises 13 residues. Here the CDR3 DNA is all that survives: 39 bases in frame from base 1. Trimming costs V 1 base and J 4 bases, and their ends lie 4 bases apart. The chain is made from TRBV7-9 and TRBJ1-4; the D gene is unclear. This sequence originates from a female donor in good health and CMV-seronegative. The sequencing input was PBMCs. CDR3 protein: CASSLDGNEKLFF. The nucleotides are TGTGCCAGCAGCTTAGACGGTAATGAAAAACTGTTTTTT.